These 8 T cell receptor beta chains share one sample of origin, sequenced in a study of CD8 T cells in Susac syndrome (dated by TCRdb to the late 2010s). The library was built by means of the immunoSEQ multiplex PCR assay. RNA was extracted using the RNeasy kit, and about 0.45 to 1 microgram was reverse transcribed with random hexamers. TCRdb ran its own pipeline on the public reads, namely fastp trimming at Q25 and MiXCR clone calling, and kept in-frame beta chains. Rows with a matching CDR3 protein are joined into one entry that keeps the most common DNA and genes. This sample is represented by about 180,000 distinct CDR3 sequences; 85% to 95% of them were singletons. The ten largest clones take up 0.15% to 0.2% of the sample. The sequencing input was CD8+ T cells from PBMCs. The receptors shown here come from a human donor with multiple sclerosis.

Written as DNA, the CDR3 is TGTGCCAGCAGCTTCCGGGACAGGACCTACGAGCAGTACTTC. This codes for CASSFRDRTYEQYF. The V gene is TRBV5-6, the J gene TRBJ2-7; 8 nucleotides line up with TRBD1. The CDR3 runs 14 residues. With V trimmed by 2 bases and J by 2 bases, 3 bases remained unmatched. Germline V gene sequence: CDR1 SGHDT, CDR2 YYEEEE.

The rearrangement joins TRBV10-3 to TRBJ2-1; a possible D gene is TRBD2 (5 bases). Germline lookup yields CDR1 ENHRY and CDR2 SYGVKD. The CDR3 spans 11 residues. With 10 bases removed from V and 3 bases from J, the gap between germline ends came to 7 bases. In DNA, the CDR3 is TGTGCCACCGGGGACTACAATGAGCAGTTCTTC. Translated: CATGDYNEQFF.

The genes are TRBV27 and TRBJ1-6; 8 positions match TRBD1. Losses at the gene ends were 4 bases for V and 8 bases for J; bases not matched to a gene: 4. This CDR3 contains 14 residues. The germline gives CDR1 MNHEY, CDR2 SMNVEV (reference sequence). CDR3 sequence reads: CASSSSRGHSPLHF. For the CDR3, the DNA is TGTGCCAGCAGTTCATCCAGGGGGCATTCACCCCTCCACTTT.

This clonotype is a singleton in its sample. The V call is TRBV6-1, the J call TRBJ2-1; TRBD2 aligns across 11 bases. J gave up 7 bases and V 2 bases, and 7 bases lay outside the gene matches. The CDR3 runs to 16 residues. Germline loops: CDR1 MNHNS, CDR2 SASEGT. The CDR3, as DNA: TGTGCCAGCAGTGAACTTAGCGGGGGGGCCGGGAATGAGCAGTTCTTC. Amino acid sequence: CASSELSGGAGNEQFF.

The rearrangement links TRBV7-3 to TRBJ2-1; unclear D gene. The V and J ends lost 2 bases and 2 bases respectively, with 10 bases between them. Germline loops: CDR1 SGHTA, CDR2 FQGTGA. This CDR3 is built from 15 residues. The CDR3 nucleotides read TGTGCCAGCAGCTTATTTGTCGGAACCTACAATGAGCAGTTCTTC. It encodes CASSLFVGTYNEQFF.

The DNA for the CDR3 is TGTGCCAGCAGCCAAGAAGGTTGGGGCGGGGAGCTGTTTTTT. The encoded protein is CASSQEGWGGELFF. The rearrangement joins TRBV3-1 to TRBJ2-2; D call uncertain. The CDR3 length is 14 residues. The germline V and J ends were trimmed by 0 bases and 7 bases, with 9 bases remaining between them. CDR1 and CDR2 (germline): LGHDT, YNNKEL (reference sequence).

The rearrangement uses TRBV29-1 and TRBJ2-7; TRBD1 matches 7 bases. J lost 2 bases, V lost 1 base, and 8 bases had no gene match. Germline V gives CDR1 SQVTM, CDR2 ANQGSEA. The CDR3 length is 15 residues. This chain's CDR3 is CSVEGFGDRPYEQYF. The CDR3 coding sequence is TGCAGCGTTGAAGGGTTCGGGGACAGACCCTACGAGCAGTACTTC.

V usage is TRBV28 and J usage is TRBJ2-7; D is possibly TRBD1 (6 bases). The V end was cut by 8 bases, the J end by 6 bases, with 14 bases between. CDR3 length: 12 residues. Germline CDR1 is MDHEN and CDR2 is SYDVKM. The DNA of the CDR3 is TGTGCCAGCGCCCTTGGGGGCCTCGAGCAGTACTTC. It codes for CASALGGLEQYF.